The clone carrying this T cell receptor (beta chain) was counted many times. First-strand cDNA used TRAV- and TRBV-specific primers, covering alpha and beta chains. With a V-primer adapter and a constant-region primer, TCRs were amplified for around 21 PCR cycles. Amplifying the isolated mRNA was done by in vitro transcription. TCRdb passed the reads through MiXCR, listing each CDR3 protein once. Counted here are 60,000 to 90,000 distinct CDR3 sequences, around 31% occurring once; the ten biggest clones make up around 10%. From germline, CDR1 is SQVTM and CDR2 ANQGSEA. The J segment lost 9 bases and the V segment lost 5 bases, leaving 17 bases of the junction unmatched. The CDR3 extends over 15 amino acids. Time point noted: before trial treatment. Donors were treated with nivolumab, ipilimumab, aspirin, and low-dose cyclophosphamide and radiotherapy. The sample is drawn from a study of low-dose radiotherapy and immunotherapy resistance in tumors. Looking at the study overall: On an every-two-weeks schedule, patients received intravenous nivolumab 240 mg, along with ipilimumab 1 mg/kg every six weeks. Aspirin 300 mg, taken orally and daily, was given to patients for four cycles from cycle 1 day 1.

The sequencing used PBMCs, collected before treatment. This rearrangement joins TRBV29-1 to TRBJ2-3, with 7 bases aligning to TRBD2. This clonotype was sampled from a female donor with ovarian cancer. The CDR3 DNA sequence: TGCAGCGTTTTGCCTTCGACTATCGGGGGGTGGACGCAGTATTTT. It translates to CSVLPSTIGGWTQYF.